These 21 T cell receptor beta chains were sequenced from one sample in a study of vaccination effects on CD4 cells after COVID-19. What these receptors recognize is not known. Before any sequencing was done, the ViraFEST assay used viral peptide pools to expand antigen-specific CD4+ T cells. Following 10 days of culture, CD4+ T cells were isolated. The person had a PCR-confirmed SARS-CoV-2 infection during March to December 2020. Here immunoSEQ multiplex PCR was the method, and the copy in TCRdb shows in-frame clones only, minus some. The sample shows some 56,000 clones, around 80% of them seen only once. The specimen comprised CD4+ T cells from PBMCs cultured with HIV peptides, sampled before COVID-19 vaccination. Sample subset: HIV-1 Nef peptide pool negative control/reference culture. All receptors derive from a human donor who had a prior SARS-CoV-2 infection.

V is TRBV11-3 and J is TRBJ1-5; 10 nucleotides match TRBD1. Germline assignment: CDR1 SGHNT and CDR2 YENEEA. The CDR3 is made up of 18 amino acids. V lost 2 bases and J lost 0; bases outside the gene matches: 7. Written as DNA, the CDR3 is TGTGCCAGCAGCTTACCGGGACAGGGGAGTAATAGCAATCAGCCCCAGCATTTT. The encoded protein is CASSLPGQGSNSNQPQHF.

The chain is built from TRBV6-5 and TRBJ2-5, with D uncertain. Germline CDR1 and CDR2: MNHEY and SVGAGI. The ends were cut back, 5 bases at V and 6 bases at J, with 16 bases in the middle. This CDR3 region has 14 residues. The CDR3 bases are TGTGCCAGCAGTCCTCCAGCAGGTGCGAAGACCCAGTACTTC. Translating it yields CASSPPAGAKTQYF.

The V and J genes are TRBV29-1 and TRBJ2-1; 10 bases agree with TRBD2. Germline-derived CDR1 and CDR2 are SQVTM and ANQGSEA. This CDR3 is built from 14 residues. J was trimmed by 10 bases and V by 3 bases; bases with no gene match: 9. CDR3 region: CSVDRLAGEHEQFF. CDR3 nucleotide sequence: TGCAGCGTTGATAGGCTAGCGGGAGAACACGAGCAGTTCTTC.

Only one count was recorded for this clone. The chain employs TRBV27 and TRBJ2-7; possible D gene TRBD1, 5 bases. Germline lookup yields CDR1 MNHEY and CDR2 SMNVEV (reference sequence). The CDR3 runs 14 residues. V lost 3 bases, J lost 6 bases, and 15 bases lay in between. The DNA for the CDR3 is TGTGCCAGCAGTTTTACAGGTTTAGGTGGCGAGCAGTACTTC. This encodes CASSFTGLGGEQYF.

The gene calls are TRBV7-2 and TRBJ2-3; TRBD2 agrees at 7 bases. J gave up 6 bases and V 3 bases, and 6 bases lay outside the gene matches. CDR1 is SGHTA and CDR2 is FQGNSA in the germline V gene. The CDR3 sequence is 14 residues long. The CDR3 region has the DNA TGTGCCAGCAGCTTGCTGGGTAGCGGGGATACGCAGTATTTT. It translates to CASSLLGSGDTQYF.

This chain uses TRBV5-4 with TRBJ2-2; D remains ambiguous. CDR3 size: 14 residues. Germline V gives CDR1 SGHNT, CDR2 YYREEE (reference sequence). With 1 base removed from V and 6 bases from J, the gap between germline ends came to 10 bases. CDR3 sequence (DNA): TGTGCCAGCAGCTTGAACAGCGTCCCCGGGGAGCTGTTTTTT. Translating it yields CASSLNSVPGELFF. Full variable domain (remainder filled in from reference TRBV5-4 and TRBJ2-2): ETGVTQSPTHLIKTRGQQVTLRCSSQSGHNTVSWYQQALGQGPQFIFQYYREEENGRGNFPPRFSGLQFPNYSSELNVNALELDDSALYLCASSLNSVPGELFFGEGSRLTVL.

The table lists this clone with a count of one. The chain recombines TRBV7-8 with TRBJ2-3; the D gene is possibly TRBD2 (6 bases). Trimming took 5 bases from V and 3 from J, leaving 15 bases between them. Germline V CDR1 and CDR2: SGHVS, FQNEAQ. The CDR3 is 15 amino acids. The CDR3 reads CASSPGTLETDTQYF. CDR3 DNA sequence: TGTGCCAGCAGCCCCGGGACTCTTGAGACAGATACGCAGTATTTT. The whole variable domain, filled in from reference TRBV7-8 and TRBJ2-3, reads GAGVSQSPRYKVAKRGQDVALRCDPISGHVSLFWYQQALGQGPEFLTYFQNEAQLDKSGLPSDRFFAERPEGSVSTLKIQRTQQEDSAVYLCASSPGTLETDTQYFGPGTRLTVL.

In its sample, this clone was seen once. The J gene is TRBJ2-7, the V gene TRBV4-2; D ambiguous. The CDR3 is 14 amino acids. V was clipped by 4 bases and J by 3 bases, with 13 bases between them. Per the germline V gene, CDR1 is LGHNA and CDR2 is YNFKEQ. This CDR3 reads CASSPRSRGYEQYF. For the CDR3, the DNA is TGTGCCAGCAGCCCACGGTCTCGCGGCTACGAGCAGTACTTC.

The rearrangement uses TRBV6-6 and TRBJ2-3; TRBD2 aligns across 8 bases. Germline V gene lookup returns CDR1 MNHNY and CDR2 SVGAGI (reference sequence). The V segment lost 5 bases and the J segment 2 bases; nucleotides outside the gene matches: 6. This CDR3 is built from 15 residues. CDR3 sequence: CASSGAGGHTDTQYF. In DNA, the CDR3 is TGTGCCAGCAGTGGGGCGGGGGGCCACACAGATACGCAGTATTTT.

This clone was detected once. The chain is built from TRBV7-2 and TRBJ1-1; D unresolved. This CDR3 comprises 13 residues. V lost 1 base and J lost 5, with 8 bases in between. Germline-derived CDR1 and CDR2 are SGHTA and FQGNSA. The CDR3 loop reads CASSLDRRTEAFF. The CDR3 DNA sequence: TGTGCCAGCAGCTTAGATCGGAGGACTGAAGCTTTCTTT.

There are a few counts of this clone. The V and J genes are TRBV18 and TRBJ2-2, with D possibly being TRBD1 (5 bases). The V gene's germline CDR1 is KGHSH and CDR2 LQKENI. The CDR3 spans 16 residues. V shed 1 base and J shed 2 bases, with 11 bases lying between them. In nucleotides, the CDR3 is TGTGCCAGCTCACCACGGGGCAGAAGTAACACCGGGGAGCTGTTTTTT. Its translation is CASSPRGRSNTGELFF.

The chain combines TRBV23-1 with TRBJ2-4; weak D call: TRBD1 (5 bases). TRBV23-1 counts as an open reading frame of uncertain function. The V and J ends lost 4 bases and 5 bases respectively, with 12 bases between them. This CDR3 is 14 amino acids long. The CDR3 DNA follows: TGCGCCAGCAGTCCGAGGCAGGGTCAAAACATTCAGTACTTC. It translates to CASSPRQGQNIQYF.

The chain links TRBV5-4 to TRBJ1-2, with unresolved D. Trimming left V 5 bases short and J 7 bases short, with 21 bases between. Germline V gene sequence: CDR1 SGHNT, CDR2 YYREEE (reference sequence). The CDR3 has 15 residues. CDR3 residues: CASRPVALGWGGYTF. In DNA form, the CDR3 reads TGTGCCAGCAGACCTGTTGCACTGGGTTGGGGTGGCTACACCTTC.

This sequence joins TRBV15 and TRBJ2-1, with 12 bases matching TRBD2. Germline V gives CDR1 LNHNV, CDR2 YYDKDF (reference sequence). V was pared by 0 bases and J by 10 bases, with 7 bases of the junction left unmatched. The CDR3 contains 16 residues. Here the CDR3 DNA reads TGTGCCACCAGCAGAGATCTGGCTAGCGGGAGGGTGGAGCAGTTCTTC. It codes for CATSRDLASGRVEQFF. The full variable domain, completed using reference TRBV15 and TRBJ2-1, is DAMVIQNPRYQVTQFGKPVTLSCSQTLNHNVMYWYQQKSSQAPKLLFHYYDKDFNNEADTPDNFQSRRPNTSFCFLDIRSPGLGDTAMYLCATSRDLASGRVEQFFGPGTRLTVL.

The rearrangement joins TRBV12-3 or TRBV12-4 to TRBJ2-3; no firm D call. The CDR3 has 13 residues. Trimming pared 4 bases from V and 5 bases from J, leaving 10 bases between. CDR3 loop: CASSSAGRDTQYF. The CDR3 coding sequence is TGTGCCAGCAGTTCGGCTGGGCGAGATACGCAGTATTTT.

There are a few counts of this clone. The chain is built from TRBV4-3 and TRBJ2-3; D is possibly TRBD1 (5 bases). The CDR3 contains 14 residues. The V end was cut by 0 bases, the J end by 3 bases, with 7 bases between. Per the germline V gene, CDR1 is LGHNA and CDR2 is YSLEER. Here the CDR3 DNA reads TGCGCCAGCAGCCAAGAGACAGAGACAGATACGCAGTATTTT. Residues: CASSQETETDTQYF.

The CDR3 loop reads CASSLAFVAAGSNEQFF. The CDR3 DNA reads TGTGCCAGCAGCTTAGCATTTGTCGCGGCGGGTAGCAATGAGCAGTTCTTC. The chain carries TRBV11-1 and TRBJ2-1; D might be TRBD2 (5 bases). V was pared by 0 bases and J by 6 bases, with 18 bases between. The CDR3 covers 17 residues. CDR1 is SGHAT, CDR2 FQDESV, per germline (reference sequence).

This chain connects TRBV2 to TRBJ2-1; possible D gene TRBD2, 6 bases. The germline gives CDR1 SNHLY, CDR2 FYNNEI. The CDR3 runs 14 residues. The V and J ends lost 3 bases and 1 base respectively, with 7 bases between them. CDR3 in amino acids: CASSEGLSYNEQFF. As DNA, the CDR3 is TGTGCCAGCAGTGAGGGACTGTCCTACAATGAGCAGTTCTTC.

The genes are TRBV19 and TRBJ2-7; D is undetermined. Germline CDR1 LNHDA, CDR2 SQIVND (reference sequence). The CDR3 spans 13 residues. V lost 1 base, J lost 3 bases, and 7 bases lay in between. CDR3 loop: CASSIGPHYEQYF. The CDR3 bases are TGTGCCAGTAGTATAGGGCCCCACTACGAGCAGTACTTC. Based on the CDR3 plus reference TRBV19 and TRBJ2-7, the full variable domain is DGGITQSPKYLFRKEGQNVTLSCEQNLNHDAMYWYRQDPGQGLRLIYYSQIVNDFQKGDIAEGYSVSREKKESFPLTVTSAQKNPTAFYLCASSIGPHYEQYFGPGTRLTVT.

The chain links TRBV6-6 to TRBJ2-5; no clear D. The CDR3 is made up of 13 amino acids. CDR1 and CDR2 (germline): MNHNY, SVGAGI (reference sequence). The V end lost 2 bases, the J end lost 5 bases, and 9 bases lay between the germline ends. The CDR3 here is CASSYGPEETQYF. As DNA, the CDR3 is TGTGCCAGCAGTTACGGGCCCGAGGAGACCCAGTACTTC.

The J gene is TRBJ2-3, the V gene TRBV18; D is unclear. This CDR3 contains 14 residues. The V gene lost 5 bases and the J gene lost 0 bases, with 9 bases spanning the gap. Germline CDR1 reads KGHSH; CDR2 reads LQKENI. Written as DNA, the CDR3 is TGTGCCAGCTCATCCACACTAAGCACAGATACGCAGTATTTT. This sequence encodes CASSSTLSTDTQYF.